The T cell receptor beta chain under discussion was sequenced for a study of tumor-infiltrating lymphocytes in localized non-small cell lung cancer. Study-level information: Tumor tissue and non-adjacent uninvolved lung came from each patient.

The data were produced by immunoSEQ multiplex PCR, yet TCRdb's version contains in-frame clones alone and is incomplete. Of about 16,000 clones listed, less than 50% are singletons. The CDR3 covers 15 residues. CDR1 is MGHRA, CDR2 YSYEKL, per germline. Trimming removed 3 bases at V and 5 bases at J, with 16 bases between. This clone appeared a few times. Antigen unknown. Points from the study as a whole: Immunotypes IM1 and IM2 had similar TCR-derived T-cell fractions. Technical variation could not be separated from intratumor heterogeneity here.

The rearrangement joins TRBV4-1 to TRBJ1-1, with a tentative D call TRBD1 (6 bases). The source of this sequence is a human donor with non-small cell lung cancer. The specimen sequenced was lung tumor tissue. The CDR3 region is CASSHYDRTGTEAFF. The CDR3 DNA reads as TGCGCCAGCAGCCATTATGATCGCACAGGGACTGAAGCTTTCTTT.